Presented here are 25 T cell receptor beta chains from one specimen sequenced in a study of human T cells and chemical hapten exposure. TCRdb reprocessed the RACE reads via MiXCR and lists one record per CDR3 protein. The table has a few hundred thousand distinct CDR3 sequences, about 8.6% seen once; the top ten hold over 2%. The time point was: pre-sensitization, week 0. Treatment noted: therapeutic diphenylcyclopropenone sensitization with weekly scalp DPC. This specimen consisted of whole blood, obtained in connection with sensitization to the hapten diphenylcyclopropenone (DPC). Every receptor here comes from a middle-aged woman with alopecia areata. Some clones in this sample may be carry-over from other donors' samples.

This clonotype came up a few times. The genes are TRBV7-9 and TRBJ1-6, with D unclear. This CDR3 is 12 amino acids long. Trimming removed 6 bases from V and 9 bases from J, with 9 bases in between. Germline V gene data show CDR1 as SEHNR and CDR2 as FQNEAQ (reference sequence). The CDR3 sequence: CASSSMGSPLHF. CDR3 sequence (DNA): TGTGCCAGCAGTTCAATGGGTTCACCCCTCCACTTT.

At least ten counts were recorded for this clonotype. The CDR3 loop is CASSPNRNEKLFF. Written as DNA, the CDR3 is TGTGCCAGCAGCCCGAATCGGAATGAAAAACTGTTTTTT. This rearrangement joins TRBV5-6 to TRBJ1-4, with no clear D. Germline CDR1 and CDR2: SGHDT and YYEEEE. The V and J ends lost 4 bases and 5 bases respectively, with 9 bases between them. CDR3 length: 13 residues.

The chain recombines TRBV24-1 with TRBJ2-2, with D perhaps TRBD1 (5 bases). Deletions cut 3 bases from V and 1 base from J, with 11 bases between. Per the germline V gene, CDR1 is KGHDR and CDR2 is SFDVKD. The CDR3 runs 16 residues. DNA of the CDR3: TGTGCCACCAGTGATAATACAGGAAAGAACACCGGGGAGCTGTTTTTT. Translating gives CATSDNTGKNTGELFF.

This clonotype has more than one count but fewer than ten. The chain carries TRBV28 and TRBJ2-5, with 11 bases lining up with TRBD2. Per germline, CDR1 MDHEN and CDR2 SYDVKM. Trimming removed 2 bases from V and 3 bases from J; junction bases left unmatched: 8. CDR3 length: 17 amino acids. The CDR3 coding sequence is TGTGCCAGCAGTTTAGGGCTAGCGGGAGGAACGGAAGAGACCCAGTACTTC. Protein product: CASSLGLAGGTEETQYF.

The V gene is TRBV20-1, the J gene TRBJ1-2, with a tentative D call TRBD1 (5 bases). This CDR3 is built from 13 residues. Trimming stripped 3 bases from V and 2 bases from J, with 10 bases between. Germline V CDR1 and CDR2: DFQATT, SNEGSKA (reference sequence). CDR3 in amino acids: CSASRDSNYGYTF. CDR3 DNA: TGCAGTGCTAGTAGAGACAGCAACTATGGCTACACCTTC.

On this clonotype: A junction boundary mismatches the germline segment, possibly from a read error. The rearrangement joins TRBV7-9 to TRBJ1-1, with 7 bases fitting TRBD1. The CDR3 has 10 residues. The germline V gene encodes CDR1 SEHNR and CDR2 FQNEAQ (reference sequence). The CDR3 protein is CASSWDSQDF. As DNA, the CDR3 is TGTGCCAGCAGCTGGGACAGTCAAGACTTT. Supplemented by reference TRBV7-9 and TRBJ1-1, the full variable domain reads DTGVSQNPRHKITKRGQNVTFRCDPISEHNRLYWYRQTLGQGPEFLTYFQNEAQLEKSRLLSDRFSAERPKGSFSTLEIQRTEQGDSAMYLCASSWDSQDFGQGTRLTVV.

This clonotype was seen only a few times. The rearrangement uses TRBV12-3 or TRBV12-4 and TRBJ1-1, with no clear D. This CDR3 is built from 16 residues. The V gene lost 7 bases and the J gene lost 0 bases, with 18 bases spanning the gap. The DNA for the CDR3 is TGTGCCAGCACTCCCCTCTCTGGGCGGTTGAACACTGAAGCTTTCTTT. Encoded protein: CASTPLSGRLNTEAFF.

In this sample, this clonotype turned up many times. The V and J genes are TRBV9 and TRBJ2-3; D is perhaps TRBD1 (6 bases). Per germline, CDR1 SGDLS and CDR2 YYNGEE. CDR3 length equals 13 residues. V dropped 0 bases and J dropped 5 bases, with 7 bases sitting between them. The CDR3, as DNA: TGTGCCAGCAGCGTAGAGGGGGTAGATACGCAGTATTTT. The encoded protein is CASSVEGVDTQYF. Complete variable domain (other parts from reference TRBV9 and TRBJ2-3): DSGVTQTPKHLITATGQRVTLRCSPRSGDLSVYWYQQSLDQGLQFLIQYYNGEERAKGNILERFSAQQFPDLHSELNLSSLELGDSALYFCASSVEGVDTQYFGPGTRLTVL.

In this sample, this clonotype turned up many times. The chain couples TRBV12-3 or TRBV12-4 to TRBJ2-1; TRBD1 is a possible D gene (5 bases). The CDR3 length is 16 residues. V was pared by 6 bases and J by 0 bases, with 15 bases between. The CDR3 coding sequence is TGTGCCAGCAGCCCCCCCCGCGGACACTCCTACAATGAGCAGTTCTTC. Translated, it gives CASSPPRGHSYNEQFF.

The chain combines TRBV2 with TRBJ1-1, with D hard to call. CDR3 size: 14 residues. V was clipped by 3 bases and J by 5 bases, with 13 bases between them. CDR1 and CDR2 from the germline V gene are SNHLY and FYNNEI. The CDR3, as DNA: TGTGCCAGCAGTGATGGAGGTTTATGGACTGAAGCTTTCTTT. Translating it yields CASSDGGLWTEAFF.

The chain uses TRBV7-6 and TRBJ2-1; no definite D call. The germline gives CDR1 SGHVS, CDR2 FNYEAQ. The V end was cut by 5 bases, the J end by 9 bases, with 14 bases between. The CDR3 is 13 residues long. CDR3: CASSLGLRAEQFF. The CDR3, as DNA: TGTGCCAGCAGCCTGGGTTTACGGGCTGAGCAGTTCTTC.

This clonotype was counted once. The chain uses TRBV20-1 and TRBJ2-7; TRBD1 agrees at 12 bases. The CDR3 loop spans 14 amino acids. The junction had 10 bases not matched to a gene; V was cut back by 7 bases and J by 6 bases. Germline V gene sequence: CDR1 DFQATT, CDR2 SNEGSKA (reference sequence). The CDR3 here is CSVSSGQGAFEQYF. The CDR3 DNA follows: TGCAGTGTTTCATCGGGACAGGGGGCGTTCGAGCAGTACTTC.

This clonotype was counted only a few times. The chain uses TRBV2 and TRBJ2-7; the D is unclear. The CDR3 has 12 residues. Looked up from germline, CDR1 is SNHLY and CDR2 is FYNNEI. V was trimmed by 6 bases and J by 2 bases, leaving 8 bases between them. The CDR3 region is CASRLSAYEQYF. CDR3 coding DNA: TGTGCCAGCAGACTATCAGCCTACGAGCAGTACTTC.

This clonotype showed up just a few times. The chain is built from TRBV5-6 and TRBJ2-5; D is unresolved. V lost 0 bases, J lost 0 bases, and 15 bases lay in between. CDR1 and CDR2 from the germline V gene are SGHDT and YYEEEE. CDR3 length equals 17 residues. CDR3 in amino acids: CASSLVLDLTYQETQYF. CDR3 in DNA: TGTGCCAGCAGCTTGGTTCTGGACCTAACGTACCAAGAGACCCAGTACTTC.

At least ten counts were recorded for this clonotype. The chain employs TRBV12-3 or TRBV12-4 and TRBJ1-1; D is perhaps TRBD1 (5 bases). V lost 3 bases, J lost 3 bases, and 14 bases lay in between. This CDR3 is built from 15 residues. The CDR3 nucleotides are TGTGCCAGCAGTTTGGCGGGACTGACCCACACTGAAGCTTTCTTT. As protein: CASSLAGLTHTEAFF.

There are a few counts of this clonotype. This rearrangement joins TRBV29-1 to TRBJ2-7; no clear D gene. Germline CDR1 and CDR2: SQVTM and ANQGSEA. Between the trimmed V and J ends, which lost 7 bases and 2 bases, there was a span of 12 bases. This CDR3 contains 12 residues. CDR3 sequence (DNA): TGCAGCGCTGGGTCCGGAACCTACGAGCAGTACTTC. It codes for CSAGSGTYEQYF.

In this sample, this clonotype turned up many times. CDR3 sequence: CASSPTGSTDTQYF. CDR3 DNA sequence: TGTGCCAGCAGTCCGACAGGAAGCACAGATACGCAGTATTTT. This chain uses TRBV27 with TRBJ2-3; TRBD1 is a possible D gene (6 bases). CDR1 and CDR2 from the germline V gene are MNHEY and SMNVEV (reference sequence). This CDR3 has 14 residues. The V end was cut by 5 bases, the J end by 0 bases, with 9 bases between.

This clonotype was counted at least ten times. The V call is TRBV27, the J call TRBJ2-2; D is unclear. Trimming cost V 2 bases and J 4 bases, with 5 bases left between them. This CDR3 contains 13 residues. CDR1 MNHEY and CDR2 SMNVEV come from the germline V gene (reference sequence). DNA of the CDR3: TGTGCCAGCAGTTTAAGGGTCACCGGGGAGCTGTTTTTT. Protein: CASSLRVTGELFF.

The V and J genes are TRBV6-5 and TRBJ2-7; 9 positions match TRBD2. Germline V gene data show CDR1 as MNHEY and CDR2 as SVGAGI. The CDR3 has 15 residues. Trimming took 7 bases from V and 3 from J; bases not matched to a gene: 10. CDR3 bases: TGTGCCAGCAAAAGAATGGTAGCGGGAGACTACGAGCAGTACTTC. Protein sequence: CASKRMVAGDYEQYF.

This clonotype has a handful of counts. V gene TRBV29-1 combines with J gene TRBJ2-5, with D perhaps matching TRBD1 or TRBD2 (5 bases each). The V gene lost 2 bases and the J gene lost 1 base, with 23 bases spanning the gap. Germline CDR1 reads SQVTM; CDR2 reads ANQGSEA. This CDR3 contains 18 residues. In DNA form, the CDR3 reads TGCAGCGTTGAACGTACCGGGACGAATTCCAACTTCCAAGAGACCCAGTACTTC. Translated: CSVERTGTNSNFQETQYF.

The J gene is TRBJ2-5, the V gene TRBV25-1, with D tentatively TRBD2 (6 bases). V lost 5 bases to trimming and J lost 2 bases, with 15 bases between them. Germline-derived CDR1 and CDR2 are MGHDK and SYGVNS. The CDR3 runs to 15 residues. The chain's CDR3 is CASSRMGGLQETQYF. CDR3 DNA sequence: TGTGCCAGCAGTCGTATGGGGGGACTTCAAGAGACCCAGTACTTC.

The genes are TRBV6-1 and TRBJ2-7; D is unclear. Germline V lookup: CDR1 MNHNS, CDR2 SASEGT. The V end was cut by 3 bases, the J end by 6 bases, with 12 bases between. The CDR3 runs to 13 residues. The CDR3 sequence: CASSDPRTVEQYF. The CDR3, as DNA: TGTGCCAGCAGTGACCCACGGACGGTCGAGCAGTACTTC.

This clonotype was found many times. The chain uses TRBV20-1 and TRBJ2-1, with no clear D. This CDR3 has 16 residues. V was clipped by 0 bases and J by 5 bases, with 17 bases between them. In germline, CDR1 is DFQATT, CDR2 SNEGSKA (reference sequence). The CDR3, as DNA: TGCAGTGCTAGAGATTCTGGGAAGCCCCTAAACAATGAGCAGTTCTTC. Encoded protein: CSARDSGKPLNNEQFF.

The chain uses TRBV12-3 or TRBV12-4 and TRBJ2-1; the D gene is possibly TRBD2 (5 bases). The CDR3 length is 16 residues. With 1 base removed from V and 8 bases from J, the gap between germline ends came to 18 bases. The chain's CDR3 is CASSLDSAELGHEQFF. The CDR3 DNA reads as TGTGCCAGCAGTTTAGATTCAGCGGAGCTTGGCCATGAGCAGTTCTTC.

In this sample, this clonotype turned up a few times. The chain uses TRBV12-3 or TRBV12-4 and TRBJ1-2; D ambiguous. Trimming removed 6 bases at V and 1 base at J, with 12 bases between. The CDR3 totals 14 residues. The CDR3 nucleotides are TGTGCCAGCAGCCCCGGGCAGCTTAACTATGGCTACACCTTC. Amino acids: CASSPGQLNYGYTF.